The clone carrying this T cell receptor (beta chain) was detected only once. These data come from a study of blood T cell repertoires in COVID-19. Looking at the study overall: Nucleic acid was either cDNA or gDNA, and it came from T cells, B-cell-depleted T cells, or PBMCs.

TCRdb keeps only in-frame clones here, not all; method: immunoSEQ multiplex PCR. The repertoire has 240,000 or so clones, around 87% of them found once; the top ten carry about 7%. The CDR3 spans 17 residues. J lost 3 bases, V lost 6 bases, and 14 bases had no gene match. In germline, CDR1 is SNHLY, CDR2 FYNNEI. Sequences were obtained from peripheral blood. V gene TRBV2 combines with J gene TRBJ1-2, with 9 bases matching TRBD1. The sequence derives from a man between 60 and 75 years old who had recovered from COVID-19. The CDR3 reads CASRVNIQGARDYGYTF. DNA of the CDR3: TGTGCCAGCAGGGTAAACATACAGGGGGCGCGGGACTATGGCTACACCTTC.